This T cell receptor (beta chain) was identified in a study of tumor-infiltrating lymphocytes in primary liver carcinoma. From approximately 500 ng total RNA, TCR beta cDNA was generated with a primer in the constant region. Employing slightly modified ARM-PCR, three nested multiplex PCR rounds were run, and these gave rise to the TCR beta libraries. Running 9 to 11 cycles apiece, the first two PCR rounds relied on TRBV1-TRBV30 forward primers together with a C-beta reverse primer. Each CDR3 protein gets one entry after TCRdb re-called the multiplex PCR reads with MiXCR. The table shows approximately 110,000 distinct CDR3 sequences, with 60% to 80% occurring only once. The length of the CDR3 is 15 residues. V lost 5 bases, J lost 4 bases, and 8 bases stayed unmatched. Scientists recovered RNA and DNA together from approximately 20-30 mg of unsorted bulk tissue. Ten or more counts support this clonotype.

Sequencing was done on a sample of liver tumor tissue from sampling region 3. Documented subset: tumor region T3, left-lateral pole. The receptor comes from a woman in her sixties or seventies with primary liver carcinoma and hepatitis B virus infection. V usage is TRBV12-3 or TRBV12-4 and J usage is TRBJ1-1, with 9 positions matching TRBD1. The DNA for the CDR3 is TGTGCCAGCAGTCCGACAGGGGGTTTGGGCACTGAAGCTTTCTTT. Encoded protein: CASSPTGGLGTEAFF.